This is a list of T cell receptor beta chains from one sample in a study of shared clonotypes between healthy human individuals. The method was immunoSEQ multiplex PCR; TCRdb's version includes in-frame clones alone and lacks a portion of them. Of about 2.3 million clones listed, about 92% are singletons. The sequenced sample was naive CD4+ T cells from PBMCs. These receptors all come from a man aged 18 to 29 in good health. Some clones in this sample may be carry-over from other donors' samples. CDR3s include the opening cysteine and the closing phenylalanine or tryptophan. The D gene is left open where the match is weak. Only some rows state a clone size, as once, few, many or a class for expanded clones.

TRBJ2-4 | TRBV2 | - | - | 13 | CASTSGVKNIQYF | TGTGCCAGCACGTCAGGGGTCAAAAACATTCAGTACTTC
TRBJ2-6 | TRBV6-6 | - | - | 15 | CASSPGGAGANVLTF | TGTGCCAGCAGCCCCGGTGGCGCTGGGGCCAACGTCCTGACTTTC
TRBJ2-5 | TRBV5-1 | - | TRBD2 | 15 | CASSASGTSEETQYF | TGCGCCAGCAGCGCCTCCGGGACTAGTGAAGAGACCCAGTACTTC
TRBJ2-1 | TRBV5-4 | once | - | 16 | CASSSGGQRSYNEQFF | TGTGCCAGCAGCAGCGGGGGACAGCGTAGCTACAATGAGCAGTTCTTC
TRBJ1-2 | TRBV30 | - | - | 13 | CAWSPLGNYGYTF | TGTGCCTGGAGCCCACTCGGAAACTATGGCTACACCTTC
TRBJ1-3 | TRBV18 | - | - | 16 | CASSPTTGNSGNTIYF | TGTGCCAGCTCACCCACGACAGGCAACTCTGGAAACACCATATATTTT
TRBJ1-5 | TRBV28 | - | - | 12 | CASRAGDQPQHF | TGTGCCAGCAGGGCAGGGGATCAGCCCCAGCATTTT
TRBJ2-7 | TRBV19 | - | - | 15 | CASSMGWTPSGEQYF | TGTGCCAGTAGTATGGGGTGGACACCCTCTGGGGAGCAGTACTTC
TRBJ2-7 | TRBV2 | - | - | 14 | CASSEAGTSYEQYF | TGTGCCAGCAGTGAAGCCGGAACCTCCTACGAGCAGTACTTC
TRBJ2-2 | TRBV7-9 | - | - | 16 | CASSLVRGARTGELFF | TGTGCCAGCAGCTTAGTTCGGGGCGCAAGGACCGGGGAGCTGTTTTTT
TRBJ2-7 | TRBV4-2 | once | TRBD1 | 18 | CASSQATRQGTSSYEQYF | TGTGCCAGCAGCCAGGCAACACGACAGGGAACGAGCTCCTACGAGCAGTACTTC
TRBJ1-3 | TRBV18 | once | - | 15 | CASSPPQPSGNTIYF | TGTGCCAGCTCACCACCTCAACCCTCTGGAAACACCATATATTTT
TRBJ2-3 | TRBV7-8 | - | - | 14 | CASAPRVSTDTQYF | TGTGCCTCAGCGCCCAGGGTTAGCACAGATACGCAGTATTTT
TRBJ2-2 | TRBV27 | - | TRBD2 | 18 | CASSSLIVLAGAAGELFF | TGTGCCAGCAGCTCCCTCATCGTGCTAGCGGGAGCCGCCGGGGAGCTGTTTTTT
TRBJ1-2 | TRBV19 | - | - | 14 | CASSIQAPWYGYTF | TGTGCCAGTAGTATACAGGCCCCTTGGTATGGCTACACCTTC
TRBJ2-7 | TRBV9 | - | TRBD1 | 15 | CASSLTMAQGDEQYF | TGTGCCAGCAGCCTAACTATGGCCCAGGGGGACGAGCAGTACTTC
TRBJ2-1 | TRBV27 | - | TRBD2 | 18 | CASSAFLAGGLPRNEQFF | TGTGCCAGCAGTGCCTTCCTAGCGGGAGGCCTTCCTAGGAATGAGCAGTTCTTC
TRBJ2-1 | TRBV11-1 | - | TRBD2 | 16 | CASSLVAGGKGNEQFF | TGTGCCAGCAGCTTAGTGGCGGGAGGTAAGGGAAATGAGCAGTTCTTC
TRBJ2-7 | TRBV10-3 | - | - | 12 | CAISELSYEQYF | TGTGCCATCAGTGAGCTCTCCTACGAGCAGTACTTC
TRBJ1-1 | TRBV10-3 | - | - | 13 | CAISKKTDTEAFF | TGTGCCATCAGTAAGAAGACGGACACTGAAGCTTTCTTT
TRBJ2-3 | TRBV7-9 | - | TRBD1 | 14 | CASATGASTDTQYF | TGTGCCAGCGCGACAGGGGCATCCACAGATACGCAGTATTTT
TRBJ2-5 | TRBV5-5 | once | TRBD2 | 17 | CASSLGLAGVNIETQYF | TGTGCCAGCAGCTTGGGACTAGCGGGAGTGAACATCGAGACCCAGTACTTC
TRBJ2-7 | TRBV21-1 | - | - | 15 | CASRRQEAGEWEQYF | TGTGCCAGCAGGAGACAGGAGGCGGGAGAATGGGAGCAGTACTTC
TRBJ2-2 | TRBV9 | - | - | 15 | CASSVSGVRTGELFF | TGTGCCAGCAGCGTAAGCGGAGTCCGGACCGGGGAGCTGTTTTTT
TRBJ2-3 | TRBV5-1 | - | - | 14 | CASSPGTGRDTQYF | TGCGCCAGCAGCCCCGGGACTGGACGGGATACGCAGTATTTT
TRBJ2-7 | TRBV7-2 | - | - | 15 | CASSADFQSSYEQYF | TGTGCCAGCAGCGCCGACTTTCAAAGCTCCTACGAGCAGTACTTC
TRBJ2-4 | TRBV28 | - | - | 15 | CASRSLGAGKNIQYF | TGTGCCAGCAGATCGTTGGGGGCTGGGAAAAACATTCAGTACTTC
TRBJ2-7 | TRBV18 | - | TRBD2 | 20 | CASSPPPGLAGGSGTYEQYF | TGTGCCAGCTCACCACCTCCGGGACTAGCGGGAGGGTCCGGGACCTACGAGCAGTACTTC
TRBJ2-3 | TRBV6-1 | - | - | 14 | CASSGNGPIDTQYF | TGTGCCAGCAGTGGGAACGGACCTATAGATACGCAGTATTTT
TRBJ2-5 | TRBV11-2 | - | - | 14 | CASSLVRGGETQYF | TGTGCCAGCAGCTTAGTCAGGGGTGGAGAGACCCAGTACTTC
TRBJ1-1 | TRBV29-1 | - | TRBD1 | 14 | CSVGSTGDRTEAFF | TGCAGCGTTGGATCTACAGGGGATCGCACTGAAGCTTTCTTT
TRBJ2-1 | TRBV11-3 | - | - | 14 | CASSPSPSRTEQFF | TGTGCCAGCAGCCCTAGCCCTTCGCGTACTGAGCAGTTCTTC
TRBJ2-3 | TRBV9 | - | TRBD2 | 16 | CASSPTSVLPTDTQYF | TGTGCCAGCAGCCCGACTAGCGTACTTCCCACAGATACGCAGTATTTT
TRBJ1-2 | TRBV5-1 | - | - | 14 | CASSSTAANYGYTF | TGCGCCAGCAGCTCGACGGCAGCTAACTATGGCTACACCTTC
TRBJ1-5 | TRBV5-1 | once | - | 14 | CASSSGGQDQPQHF | TGCGCCAGCAGCTCTGGGGGCCAAGATCAGCCCCAGCATTTT
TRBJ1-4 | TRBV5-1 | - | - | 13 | CASSWTVGEKLFF | TGCGCCAGCAGCTGGACAGTAGGGGAAAAACTGTTTTTT
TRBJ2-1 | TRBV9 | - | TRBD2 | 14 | CASSTRTSKYEQFF | TGTGCCAGCAGCACGCGGACTAGTAAGTATGAGCAGTTCTTC
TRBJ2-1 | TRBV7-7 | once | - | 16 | CASSPSGYSRQNEQFF | TGTGCCAGCAGCCCAAGCGGCTACTCCCGGCAAAATGAGCAGTTCTTC
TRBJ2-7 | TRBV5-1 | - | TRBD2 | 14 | CASGPLAGLYEQYF | TGCGCCAGCGGACCACTAGCGGGACTGTACGAGCAGTACTTC
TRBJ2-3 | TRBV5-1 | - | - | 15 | CASSLAGANTDTQYF | TGCGCCAGCAGCTTGGCGGGGGCTAACACAGATACGCAGTATTTT
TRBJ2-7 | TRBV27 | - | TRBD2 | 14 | CASSSTSGRYEQYF | TGTGCCAGCAGTTCGACTAGCGGGAGATACGAGCAGTACTTC
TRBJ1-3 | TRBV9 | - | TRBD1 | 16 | CASSPRDRYSGNTIYF | TGTGCCAGCAGCCCACGGGACAGATACTCTGGAAACACCATATATTTT
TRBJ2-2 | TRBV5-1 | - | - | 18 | CASSSDKGRRTNTGELFF | TGCGCCAGCAGCTCCGATAAGGGGCGTCGGACCAACACCGGGGAGCTGTTTTTT
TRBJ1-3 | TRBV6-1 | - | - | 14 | CASSAAGTRNTIYF | TGTGCCAGCAGTGCGGCAGGTACCAGAAACACCATATATTTT
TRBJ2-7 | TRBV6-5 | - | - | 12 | CASSYFGGEQYF | TGTGCCAGCAGTTATTTCGGAGGCGAGCAGTACTTC
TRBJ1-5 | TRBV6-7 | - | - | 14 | CARTRSHMNQPQHF | TGTGCCCGCACGCGGTCCCATATGAATCAGCCCCAGCATTTT
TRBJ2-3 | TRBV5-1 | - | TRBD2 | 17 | CASSPPGLAGGADTQYF | TGCGCCAGCAGCCCCCCCGGATTAGCGGGAGGAGCAGATACGCAGTATTTT
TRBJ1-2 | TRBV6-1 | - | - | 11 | CASSEIYGYTF | TGTGCCAGCAGTGAAATCTATGGCTACACCTTC
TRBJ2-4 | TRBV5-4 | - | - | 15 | CASSSAQGGQNIQYF | TGTGCCAGCAGCTCCGCCCAGGGCGGCCAAAACATTCAGTACTTC
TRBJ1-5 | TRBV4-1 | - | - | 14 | CASSQDPGYQPQHF | TGCGCCAGCAGCCAAGATCCGGGTTATCAGCCCCAGCATTTT
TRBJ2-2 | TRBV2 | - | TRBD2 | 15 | CASSESGKGTGELFF | TGTGCCAGCAGTGAAAGCGGGAAAGGCACCGGGGAGCTGTTTTTT
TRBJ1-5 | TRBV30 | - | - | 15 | CAWSVQMGQNQPQHF | TGTGCCTGGAGTGTACAAATGGGGCAAAATCAGCCCCAGCATTTT
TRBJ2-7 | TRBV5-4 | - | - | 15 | CASSLSTSSYHEQYF | TGTGCCAGCAGCTTGTCGACTAGTAGTTACCACGAGCAGTACTTC
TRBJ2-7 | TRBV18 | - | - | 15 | CASSPGGMSSYEQYF | TGTGCCAGCTCACCCGGGGGAATGAGCTCCTACGAGCAGTACTTC
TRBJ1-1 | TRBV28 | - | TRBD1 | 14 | CASSLGQGGTEAFF | TGTGCCAGCAGTCTGGGACAGGGGGGAACTGAAGCTTTCTTT
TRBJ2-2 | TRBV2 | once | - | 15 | CASVIRQLNTGELFF | TGTGCCAGCGTCATCCGACAGTTGAACACCGGGGAGCTGTTTTTT
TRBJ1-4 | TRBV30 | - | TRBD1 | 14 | CAFTLRDRVEKLFF | TGTGCCTTTACCCTCCGGGACAGAGTAGAAAAACTGTTTTTT
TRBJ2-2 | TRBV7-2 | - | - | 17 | CASSPFPTRGPTGELFF | TGTGCCAGCAGCCCATTCCCGACAAGGGGTCCTACCGGGGAGCTGTTTTTT
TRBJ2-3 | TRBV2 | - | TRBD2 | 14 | CASRARGGTDTQYF | TGTGCCAGCAGGGCTCGGGGAGGGACAGATACGCAGTATTTT